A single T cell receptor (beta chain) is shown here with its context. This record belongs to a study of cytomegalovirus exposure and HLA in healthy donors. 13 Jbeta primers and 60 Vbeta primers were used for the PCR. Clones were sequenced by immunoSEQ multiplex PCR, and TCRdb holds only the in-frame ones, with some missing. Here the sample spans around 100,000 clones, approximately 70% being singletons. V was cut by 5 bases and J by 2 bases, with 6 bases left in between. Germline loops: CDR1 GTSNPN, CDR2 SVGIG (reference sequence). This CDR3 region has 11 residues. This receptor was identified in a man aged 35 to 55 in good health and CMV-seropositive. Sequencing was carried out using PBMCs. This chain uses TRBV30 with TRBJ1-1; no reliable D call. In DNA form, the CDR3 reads TGTGCCTGGGAACAAAACACTGAAGCTTTCTTT. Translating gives CAWEQNTEAFF.